The rows below give T cell receptor beta chains drawn from one sample of a study of human T cells and chemical hapten exposure. A single record per CDR3 protein comes from TCRdb applying MiXCR to the RACE reads. The sample lists about 73,000 distinct CDR3 sequences, around 8.8% occurring once. The sample in question was whole blood, obtained in connection with sensitization to the hapten diphenylcyclopropenone (DPC). The receptors derive from a woman aged 45 to 65 with alopecia areata. Some clones in this sample may be carry-over from other donors' samples. The CDR3 runs from the conserved cysteine through the conserved F or W. D genes are given only for firm matches. Some rows have no size entry. The others give once, few or many, or a class for an expanded clone.

d_call clone_size j_call v_call cdr3_aa cdr3_nt
NA NA TRBJ2-1 TRBV4-3 CASSQDLGARANNEQFF TGCGCCAGCAGCCAAGATCTTGGGGCTCGGGCGAACAATGAGCAGTTCTTC
TRBD2 many TRBJ2-4 TRBV6-2/TRBV6-3 CASSYGLAELAKNIQYF TGTGCCAGCAGTTACGGCCTAGCGGAGTTAGCCAAAAACATTCAGTACTTC
NA NA TRBJ2-4 TRBV2 CASSETAKNIQYF TGTGCCAGCAGTGAAACTGCCAAAAACATTCAGTACTTC
NA many TRBJ1-6 TRBV28 CASTFSYNSPLHF TGTGCCAGCACGTTCTCCTATAATTCACCCCTCCACTTT
TRBD2 NA TRBJ2-1 TRBV3-1 CASTIAGGVNEQFF TGTGCCAGCACAATAGCGGGGGGTGTCAATGAGCAGTTCTTC
NA many TRBJ2-5 TRBV29-1 CSVGQGSETQYF TGCAGCGTTGGGCAGGGGTCGGAGACCCAGTACTTC
NA many TRBJ1-4 TRBV15 CATQQSGGGEKLFF TGTGCCACCCAACAAAGCGGGGGAGGCGAAAAACTGTTTTTT
NA NA TRBJ1-1 TRBV5-1 CASTCTGCTEAFF TGCGCCAGCACCTGTACAGGGTGCACTGAAGCTTTCTTT
NA few TRBJ2-1 TRBV6-2/TRBV6-3 CASTPSWGGIYNEQFF TGTGCCAGCACCCCGTCCTGGGGCGGCATATACAATGAGCAGTTCTTC
NA NA TRBJ1-6 TRBV5-1 CASSLEGPGNSPLHF TGCGCCAGCAGCTTGGAAGGGCCGGGGAATTCACCCCTCCACTTT
NA NA TRBJ2-7 TRBV14 CASSQSEQYF TGTGCCAGCAGCCAATCCGAGCAGTACTTC
NA NA TRBJ2-3 TRBV6-2/TRBV6-3 CASEEGFADTQYF TGTGCCAGCGAGGAGGGGTTCGCAGATACGCAGTATTTT
TRBD1 NA TRBJ1-3 TRBV7-2 CASSPRPGTARSGNTIYF TGTGCCAGCAGCCCCCGTCCCGGGACAGCCCGCTCTGGAAACACCATATATTTT
NA NA TRBJ1-1 TRBV18 CASSPRIPDTTLNTEAFF TGTGCCAGCTCACCACGCATTCCGGACACCACATTGAACACTGAAGCTTTCTTT
TRBD1 few TRBJ1-1 TRBV6-5 CASSYGAGGGSEAFF TGTGCCAGCAGTTACGGGGCAGGGGGCGGCTCTGAAGCTTTCTTT
NA few TRBJ2-3 TRBV7-2 CASSLPPDTQYF TGTGCCAGCAGCTTACCGCCAGATACGCAGTATTTT
NA many TRBJ1-2 TRBV28 CASTGGNYGYTF TGTGCCAGCACGGGGGGTAACTATGGCTACACCTTC
NA few TRBJ2-1 TRBV4-3 CASSQATSDNEQFF TGCGCCAGCAGCCAAGCTACTAGTGACAATGAGCAGTTCTTC
NA NA TRBJ1-2 TRBV7-8 CASSLVWGDGYTF TGTGCCAGCAGCTTAGTCTGGGGGGATGGCTACACCTTC
NA few TRBJ2-2 TRBV7-3 CASSLTPTGELFF TGTGCCAGCAGCTTAACTCCAACCGGGGAGCTGTTTTTT
NA NA TRBJ1-3 TRBV6-2/TRBV6-3 CASRRNSGNTIYF TGTGCCAGCAGGCGAAACTCTGGAAACACCATATATTTT
NA once TRBJ2-3 TRBV29-1 CSVNGLPTTDTQYF TGCAGCGTTAATGGACTCCCAACCACAGATACGCAGTATTTT
NA many TRBJ2-1 TRBV24-1 CATSDLKGNNEQFF TGTGCCACCAGTGATTTAAAAGGGAACAATGAGCAGTTCTTC
NA many TRBJ2-5 TRBV13 CASSRTGQETQYF TGTGCCAGCAGCCGCACGGGACAAGAGACCCAGTACTTC
NA NA TRBJ1-2 TRBV12-3/TRBV12-4 CASSLNRAGGYTF TGTGCCAGCAGTTTAAACAGGGCGGGGGGCTACACCTTC
TRBD1 few TRBJ2-7 TRBV11-2 CASSVPGQGRDEQYF TGTGCCAGCAGCGTCCCGGGACAGGGACGCGACGAGCAGTACTTC
NA many TRBJ2-7 TRBV3-1 CASSLRAGYEQYF TGTGCCAGCAGCCTTCGGGCCGGATACGAGCAGTACTTC
NA NA TRBJ1-4 TRBV18 CASSPSLGSISEKLFF TGTGCCAGCTCACCGAGTCTCGGCAGTATTAGTGAAAAACTGTTTTTT
NA many TRBJ1-1 TRBV28 CASSLNLVDTEAFF TGTGCCAGCAGTTTGAATCTAGTGGACACTGAAGCTTTCTTT
NA few TRBJ2-3 TRBV27 CASSLGRGLGTDTQYF TGTGCCAGCAGTCTCGGACGGGGCCTGGGCACAGATACGCAGTATTTT
NA few TRBJ2-3 TRBV29-1 CSVGTWTSTDTQYF TGCAGCGTTGGAACATGGACTAGCACAGATACGCAGTATTTT
NA NA TRBJ2-7 TRBV13 CASSLAGLSYEQYF TGTGCCAGCAGCTTAGCGGGGTTATCCTACGAGCAGTACTTC
NA many TRBJ2-6 TRBV4-2 CASSQGYRGSGANVLTF TGTGCCAGCAGCCAAGGTTATCGGGGGTCTGGGGCCAACGTCCTGACTTTC
NA few TRBJ2-2 TRBV24-1 CATSVAGRSNTGELFF TGTGCCACCAGTGTCGCTGGACGGTCGAACACCGGGGAGCTGTTTTTT
NA few TRBJ2-2 TRBV24-1 CATSDPLLGRGWSTGELFF TGTGCCACCAGTGACCCTCTCCTGGGTCGCGGTTGGAGCACCGGGGAGCTGTTTTTT
TRBD1 many TRBJ2-3 TRBV24-1 CATSDLGQGSDTQYF TGTGCCACCAGTGATTTGGGACAGGGGTCAGATACGCAGTATTTT
TRBD1 few TRBJ1-5 TRBV6-1 CASSEAGTGSLGPQHF TGTGCCAGCAGTGAAGCCGGGACAGGGTCCCTTGGGCCCCAGCATTTT
NA NA TRBJ2-7 TRBV20-1 CSARALTYEQYF TGCAGTGCTAGAGCCTTAACCTACGAGCAGTACTTC
TRBD2 NA TRBJ2-3 TRBV9 CASSVGAGGFADTQYF TGTGCCAGCAGCGTAGGGGCGGGGGGGTTCGCAGATACGCAGTATTTT
NA NA TRBJ1-1 TRBV7-9 CASSSGWWAFF TGTGCCAGCAGCTCAGGGTGGTGGGCTTTCTTT
TRBD1 few TRBJ2-7 TRBV12-3/TRBV12-4 CASSLGGTGVGEQYF TGTGCCAGCAGCCTGGGCGGGACAGGGGTCGGCGAGCAGTACTTC